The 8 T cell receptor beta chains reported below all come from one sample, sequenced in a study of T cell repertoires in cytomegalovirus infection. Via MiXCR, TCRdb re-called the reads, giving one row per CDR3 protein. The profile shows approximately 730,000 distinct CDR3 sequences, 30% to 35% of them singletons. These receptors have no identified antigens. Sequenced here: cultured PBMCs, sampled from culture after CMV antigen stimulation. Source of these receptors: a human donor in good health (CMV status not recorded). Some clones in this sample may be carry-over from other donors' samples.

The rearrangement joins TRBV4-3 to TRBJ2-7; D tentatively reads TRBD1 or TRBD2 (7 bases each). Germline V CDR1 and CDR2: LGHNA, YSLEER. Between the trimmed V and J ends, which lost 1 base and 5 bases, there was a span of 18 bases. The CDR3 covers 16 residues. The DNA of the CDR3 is TGCGCCAGCAGCCAAGGGGACTACAGGGGTCTCAACGAGCAGTACTTC. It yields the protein CASSQGDYRGLNEQYF.

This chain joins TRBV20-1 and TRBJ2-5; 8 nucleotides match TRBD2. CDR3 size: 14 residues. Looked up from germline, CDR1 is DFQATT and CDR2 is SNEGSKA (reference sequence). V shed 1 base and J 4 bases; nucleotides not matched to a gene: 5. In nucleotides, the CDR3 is TGCAGTGCTAGAGCGGGAGGGCCGGGAGAGACCCAGTACTTC. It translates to CSARAGGPGETQYF.

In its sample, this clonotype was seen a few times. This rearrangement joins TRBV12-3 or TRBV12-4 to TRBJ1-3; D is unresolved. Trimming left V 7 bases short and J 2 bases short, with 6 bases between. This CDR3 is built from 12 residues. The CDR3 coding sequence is TGTGCCAGCAATCTCCCTGGAAACACCATATATTTT. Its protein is CASNLPGNTIYF.

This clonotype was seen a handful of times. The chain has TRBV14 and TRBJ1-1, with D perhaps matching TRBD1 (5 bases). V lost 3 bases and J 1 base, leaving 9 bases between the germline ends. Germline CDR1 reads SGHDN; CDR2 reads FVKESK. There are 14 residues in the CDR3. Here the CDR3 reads CASSHNQGNTEAFF. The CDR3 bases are TGTGCCAGCAGCCATAATCAGGGGAACACTGAAGCTTTCTTT.

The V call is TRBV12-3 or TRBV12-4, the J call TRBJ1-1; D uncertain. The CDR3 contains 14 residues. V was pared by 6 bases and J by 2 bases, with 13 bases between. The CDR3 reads CASSHVGVNTEAFF. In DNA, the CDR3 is TGTGCCAGCAGCCACGTCGGAGTTAACACTGAAGCTTTCTTT.

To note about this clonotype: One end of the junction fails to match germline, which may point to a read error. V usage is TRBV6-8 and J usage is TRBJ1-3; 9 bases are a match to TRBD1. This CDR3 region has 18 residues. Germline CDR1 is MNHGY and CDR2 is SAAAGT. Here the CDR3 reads CASRPPPGQGTSGNTINF. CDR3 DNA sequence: TGTGCCAGCAGACCCCCCCCGGGACAGGGAACCTCTGGAAACACCATAAATTTT.

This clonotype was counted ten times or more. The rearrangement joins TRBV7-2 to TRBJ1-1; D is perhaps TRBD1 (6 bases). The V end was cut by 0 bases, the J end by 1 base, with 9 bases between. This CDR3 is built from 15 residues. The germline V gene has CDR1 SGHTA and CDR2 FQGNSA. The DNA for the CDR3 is TGTGCCAGCAGCTTAGCGGGGGCAGGGAACACTGAAGCTTTCTTT. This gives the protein CASSLAGAGNTEAFF.

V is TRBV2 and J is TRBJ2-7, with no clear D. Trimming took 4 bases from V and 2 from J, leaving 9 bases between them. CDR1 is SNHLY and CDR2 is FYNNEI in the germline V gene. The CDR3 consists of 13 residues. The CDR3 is CASSALEAYEQYF. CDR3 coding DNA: TGTGCCAGCAGTGCGCTAGAAGCCTACGAGCAGTACTTC.